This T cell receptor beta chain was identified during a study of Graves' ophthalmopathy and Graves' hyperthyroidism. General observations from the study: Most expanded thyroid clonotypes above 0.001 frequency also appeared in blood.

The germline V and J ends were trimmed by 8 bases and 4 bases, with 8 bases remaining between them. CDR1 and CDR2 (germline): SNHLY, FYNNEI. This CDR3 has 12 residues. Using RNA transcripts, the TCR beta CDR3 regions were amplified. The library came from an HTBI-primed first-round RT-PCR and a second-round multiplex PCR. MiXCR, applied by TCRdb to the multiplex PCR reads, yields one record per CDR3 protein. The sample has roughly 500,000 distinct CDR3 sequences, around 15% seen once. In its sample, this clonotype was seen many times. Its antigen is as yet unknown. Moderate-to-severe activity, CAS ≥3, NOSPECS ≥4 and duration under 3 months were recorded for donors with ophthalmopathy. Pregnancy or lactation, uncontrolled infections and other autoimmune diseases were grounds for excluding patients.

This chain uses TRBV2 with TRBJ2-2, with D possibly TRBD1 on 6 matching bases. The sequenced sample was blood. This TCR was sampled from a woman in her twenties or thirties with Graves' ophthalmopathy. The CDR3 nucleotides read TGTGCCAGCGGACAGTTCACCGGGGAGCTGTTTTTT. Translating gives CASGQFTGELFF.